The 5 T cell receptor beta chains below come from one sample, sequenced in a study of blood T cell repertoires in COVID-19. Method: immunoSEQ multiplex PCR; TCRdb's copy keeps in-frame clones and lacks some. The sample carries about 110,000 clones, around 68% recorded once. Sequencing input: peripheral blood. The receptors stem from a woman in her sixties or seventies with acute or convalescent COVID-19.

The chain employs TRBV19 and TRBJ2-3; D is possibly TRBD1 (5 bases). CDR1 is LNHDA, CDR2 SQIVND, per germline (reference sequence). The CDR3 is 14 residues long. V was clipped by 5 bases and J by 6 bases, with 15 bases between them. The CDR3 here is CASSVSGSSDTQYF. Here the CDR3 DNA reads TGTGCCAGTAGTGTCTCAGGGTCCTCGGATACGCAGTATTTT.

The chain couples TRBV6-2 or TRBV6-3 to TRBJ1-3; the D gene is possibly TRBD1 (6 bases). Germline lookup yields CDR1 MNHEY and CDR2 SVGEGT. V lost 2 bases and J lost 5, with 19 bases in between. The CDR3 is 17 amino acids. CDR3 region: CASSYKGDPLRRNTIYF. In DNA, the CDR3 is TGTGCCAGCAGTTACAAGGGGGATCCTCTTCGGCGAAACACCATATATTTT.

V and J are TRBV10-2 and TRBJ1-2; D call uncertain. Trimming pared 0 bases from V and 5 bases from J, leaving 16 bases between. The length of the CDR3 is 16 residues. CDR1 is WSHSY and CDR2 is SAAADI in the germline V gene. The CDR3 here is CASSESTFSSLYGYTF. The CDR3 DNA follows: TGCGCCAGCAGTGAGTCCACCTTTAGCAGTCTGTATGGCTACACCTTC.

The gene calls are TRBV2 and TRBJ2-1, with D maybe TRBD1 (5 bases). CDR1 is SNHLY, CDR2 FYNNEI, per germline. Trimming stripped 3 bases from V and 10 bases from J, with 16 bases between. The CDR3 spans 14 residues. DNA of the CDR3: TGTGCCAGCAGTGACAGGGCATGGAATGGGGAGCAGTTCTTC. Encoded protein: CASSDRAWNGEQFF.

This clone was detected only once. CDR3 nucleotide sequence: TGTGCCAGCAGTCCTCTTAGCTCCTATAATTCACCCCTCCACTTT. It specifies CASSPLSSYNSPLHF. The V and J genes are TRBV27 and TRBJ1-6; D gene uncertain. The germline V gene encodes CDR1 MNHEY and CDR2 SMNVEV (reference sequence). The CDR3 is made up of 15 amino acids. With 5 bases removed from V and 0 bases from J, the gap between germline ends came to 8 bases.